This T cell receptor beta chain was identified during a study of control samples from healthy donors and cancer patients. Assay: immunoSEQ multiplex PCR; the TCRdb copy retains only in-frame clones and omits some. The sample yields roughly 180,000 clones, more than 85% seen once. From germline, CDR1 is MNHEY and CDR2 SVGAGI. The V gene end was trimmed by 10 bases and the J gene end by 6 bases; junction bases not matched to a gene: 10. This CDR3 has 14 amino acids. The sample taken for sequencing was blood. This TCR was recovered from a woman in her thirties or forties in good health. The rearrangement joins TRBV6-5 to TRBJ1-5; TRBD1 aligns across 9 bases. CDR3 bases: TGTGCCATCGCACCACAGGGGGCGCGTCAGCCCCAGCATTTT. This sequence encodes CAIAPQGARQPQHF.